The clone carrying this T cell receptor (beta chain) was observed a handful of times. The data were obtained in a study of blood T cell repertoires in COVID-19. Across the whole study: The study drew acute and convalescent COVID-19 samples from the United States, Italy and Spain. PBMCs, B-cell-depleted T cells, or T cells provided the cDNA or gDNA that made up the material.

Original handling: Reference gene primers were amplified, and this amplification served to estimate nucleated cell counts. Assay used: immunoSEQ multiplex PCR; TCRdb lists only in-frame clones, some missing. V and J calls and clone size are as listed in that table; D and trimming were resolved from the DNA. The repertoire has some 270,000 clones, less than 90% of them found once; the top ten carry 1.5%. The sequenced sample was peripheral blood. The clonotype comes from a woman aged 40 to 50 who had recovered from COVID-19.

The CDR3 reads CASRLRQGVNEQYF. The DNA of the CDR3 is TGTGCCAGCAGGCTTCGACAGGGGGTGAACGAGCAGTACTTC. J is TRBJ2-7 and V is TRBV7-2; TRBD1 matches at 9 bases. The CDR3 runs to 14 residues. Germline CDR1 and CDR2: SGHTA and FQGNSA. With V trimmed by 6 bases and J by 5 bases, 8 bases remained unmatched.